The 22 T cell receptor beta chains in this list originate from one sample, sequenced in a study of vaccination effects on CD4 cells after COVID-19. Sequencing was performed with immunoSEQ multiplex PCR; in TCRdb, only in-frame clones are kept and a portion is missing. The repertoire holds tens of thousands of clones, with approximately 73% as singletons. Culture lasted about ten days before CD4+ T cell isolation. These receptors lack a known antigen. Sequenced here: CD4+ T cells from PBMCs cultured without peptide, sampled before COVID-19 vaccination. The source is a human donor who received a COVID-19 vaccine.

The chain employs TRBV30 and TRBJ2-3; weak D call: TRBD1 (6 bases). The germline V and J ends were trimmed by 7 bases and 3 bases, with 17 bases remaining between them. CDR1 GTSNPN and CDR2 SVGIG come from the germline V gene (reference sequence). There are 14 residues in the CDR3. CDR3 in DNA: TGTGCCTCCCGTCCCGGACAGAGGACAGATACGCAGTATTTT. Protein: CASRPGQRTDTQYF.

The V call is TRBV2, the J call TRBJ1-2; D is unresolved. This CDR3 comprises 13 residues. CDR1 is SNHLY, CDR2 FYNNEI, per germline. V lost 7 bases and J 2 bases, leaving 11 bases between the germline ends. Here the CDR3 reads CASKDGRNYGYTF. The CDR3 DNA reads as TGTGCCAGCAAGGATGGACGGAACTATGGCTACACCTTC.

This chain uses TRBV25-1 with TRBJ2-6; no firm D call. Between the trimmed V and J ends, which lost 2 bases and 0 bases, there was a span of 8 bases. CDR3 length: 16 residues. Germline V lookup: CDR1 MGHDK, CDR2 SYGVNS. The CDR3 DNA reads TGTGCCAGCAGTGAAGGGGTAGTCTCTGGGGCCAACGTCCTGACTTTC. As protein: CASSEGVVSGANVLTF.

The chain joins TRBV24-1 to TRBJ2-1; D call uncertain. V was cut by 4 bases and J by 8 bases, with 14 bases left in between. The CDR3 length is 14 residues. CDR1 is KGHDR, CDR2 SFDVKD, per germline. The CDR3 nucleotides are TGTGCCACCAGTGACCCCCGGGTGGTCGATGAGCAGTTCTTC. Its translation: CATSDPRVVDEQFF.

This clone has a handful of counts. This chain connects TRBV4-1 to TRBJ2-1; D perhaps matches TRBD1 (6 bases). Germline lookup yields CDR1 MGHRA and CDR2 YSYEKL. V gave up 0 bases and J gave up 0 bases, with 9 bases separating them. The CDR3 covers 16 residues. CDR3 amino acids: CASSQEQGSSYNEQFF. Here the CDR3 DNA reads TGCGCCAGCAGCCAAGAACAGGGTAGCTCCTACAATGAGCAGTTCTTC.

The chain carries TRBV7-8 and TRBJ1-5, with 7 bases aligning to TRBD1. The CDR3 sequence is 15 residues long. The V gene end was trimmed by 5 bases and the J gene end by 5 bases; junction bases not matched to a gene: 9. The germline CDR1 and CDR2 sequences are SGHVS and FQNEAQ. The CDR3 nucleotides are TGTGCCAGCAGCCCGGGGACAGCTCGAGATCAGCCCCAGCATTTT. It codes for CASSPGTARDQPQHF.

This chain uses TRBV5-1 with TRBJ1-4; 9 nucleotides agree with TRBD1. Germline values: CDR1 SGHRS, CDR2 YFSETQ. V lost 1 base and J lost 1; bases outside the gene matches: 2. The CDR3 has 16 amino acids. The DNA of the CDR3 is TGCGCCAGCAGCTTGTGGGGACAGGGAACTAATGAAAAACTGTTTTTT. It is translated as CASSLWGQGTNEKLFF.

The chain employs TRBV30 and TRBJ1-2, with TRBD1 matching over 7 bases. CDR3 length equals 12 residues. CDR1 is GTSNPN and CDR2 is SVGIG in the germline V gene (reference sequence). V lost 2 bases, J lost 8 bases, and 5 bases stayed unmatched. CDR3 residues: CAWSLTGAGYTF. The CDR3, as DNA: TGTGCCTGGAGTCTTACAGGGGCCGGCTACACCTTC.

The rearrangement links TRBV6-2 or TRBV6-3 to TRBJ2-1, with D possibly TRBD2 on 5 matching bases. This CDR3 has 14 amino acids. Trimming pared 0 bases from V and 6 bases from J, leaving 9 bases between. Per the germline V gene, CDR1 is MNHEY and CDR2 is SVGEGT. Here the CDR3 reads CASSYSGARNEQFF. In DNA form, the CDR3 reads TGTGCCAGCAGTTACTCGGGAGCGCGCAATGAGCAGTTCTTC.

This clone was detected a few times. The gene calls are TRBV5-1 and TRBJ2-2, with D possibly TRBD2 on 6 matching bases. The germline V and J ends were trimmed by 0 bases and 5 bases, with 11 bases remaining between them. CDR1 and CDR2 (germline): SGHRS, YFSETQ. This CDR3 spans 15 amino acids. In nucleotides, the CDR3 is TGCGCCAGCAGCTTGGGTGGAGGGAGTACCGGGGAGCTGTTTTTT. It yields the protein CASSLGGGSTGELFF.

V and J are TRBV18 and TRBJ1-2; D gene ambiguous. The CDR3 covers 15 residues. From germline, CDR1 is KGHSH and CDR2 LQKENI. V shed 0 bases and J shed 2 bases, with 10 bases lying between them. CDR3 residues: CASSPPRHANYGYTF. The CDR3 nucleotides are TGTGCCAGCTCACCACCAAGACATGCCAACTATGGCTACACCTTC. The complete variable domain, with remaining parts taken from reference TRBV18 and TRBJ1-2, reads NAGVMQNPRHLVRRRGQEARLRCSPMKGHSHVYWYRQLPEEGLKFMVYLQKENIIDESGMPKERFSAEFPKEGPSILRIQQVVRGDSAAYFCASSPPRHANYGYTFGSGTRLTVV.

The chain is built from TRBV9 and TRBJ1-1; D is unclear. The germline V gene encodes CDR1 SGDLS and CDR2 YYNGEE. This CDR3 spans 13 amino acids. V gave up 4 bases and J gave up 3 bases, with 10 bases separating them. Here the CDR3 DNA reads TGTGCCAGCAGCTTTACAGCGGACACTGAAGCTTTCTTT. Translated: CASSFTADTEAFF.

The gene calls are TRBV27 and TRBJ2-7; TRBD2 agrees at 9 bases. From germline, CDR1 is MNHEY and CDR2 SMNVEV (reference sequence). The J segment lost 4 bases and the V segment lost 2 bases, leaving 6 bases of the junction unmatched. There are 15 residues in the CDR3. In nucleotides, the CDR3 is TGTGCCAGCAGTTTAGCGCCTAGCGGGGAGTACGAGCAGTACTTC. It codes for CASSLAPSGEYEQYF.

This clone was observed a few times. This chain joins TRBV5-6 and TRBJ2-1, with D perhaps TRBD2 (5 bases). The CDR3 covers 15 residues. The germline V gene encodes CDR1 SGHDT and CDR2 YYEEEE. V lost 5 bases to trimming and J lost 0 bases, with 12 bases between them. CDR3 bases: TGTGCCAGCAGAGCTAGCTTAAGCTCCTACAATGAGCAGTTCTTC. Its translation: CASRASLSSYNEQFF.

The chain uses TRBV11-2 and TRBJ1-2; unclear D gene. The CDR3 extends over 15 amino acids. Germline CDR1 is SGHAT and CDR2 is FQNNGV. Trimming pared 0 bases from V and 5 bases from J, leaving 13 bases between. The CDR3 protein is CASSLDSGIRYGYTF. In DNA, the CDR3 is TGTGCCAGCAGCTTAGATTCGGGGATACGGTATGGCTACACCTTC.

V and J are TRBV27 and TRBJ1-4; no clear D gene. V lost 5 bases to trimming and J lost 4 bases, with 8 bases between them. This CDR3 has 13 residues. Per germline, CDR1 MNHEY and CDR2 SMNVEV (reference sequence). The CDR3 reads CASSRQYNEKLFF. CDR3 sequence (DNA): TGTGCCAGCAGTCGGCAGTATAATGAAAAACTGTTTTTT. The whole variable domain, filled in from reference TRBV27 and TRBJ1-4, reads EAQVTQNPRYLITVTGKKLTVTCSQNMNHEYMSWYRQDPGLGLRQIYYSMNVEVTDKGDVPEGYKVSRKEKRNFPLILESPSPNQTSLYFCASSRQYNEKLFFGSGTQLSVL.

CDR3 DNA: TGTGCCAGCAGTTTCTCCGAAAAACTGTTTTTT. This codes for CASSFSEKLFF. The chain uses TRBV28 and TRBJ1-4; D is unresolved. The CDR3 consists of 11 residues. In germline, CDR1 is MDHEN, CDR2 SYDVKM. V shed 3 bases and J shed 8 bases, with 4 bases lying between them.

The genes are TRBV6-5 and TRBJ1-4, with a tentative D call TRBD1 (6 bases). This CDR3 comprises 14 residues. V was trimmed by 7 bases and J by 3 bases, leaving 12 bases between them. CDR1 and CDR2 from the germline V gene are MNHEY and SVGAGI. CDR3 sequence reads: CASTRGAANEKLFF. Written as DNA, the CDR3 is TGTGCCAGCACAAGGGGGGCAGCTAATGAAAAACTGTTTTTT.

Remarks on this clone: It is unclear where the CDR3 begins or ends on the DNA, so no DNA is shown, and the CDR3 is as TCRdb lists it. The V and J genes are TRBV21-1 and TRBJ1-2. TRBV21-1 is marked as a pseudogene. From its first to its last residue, the CDR3 has 13 amino acids. CDR3 loop: CASVGGGSYGYTF.

The genes are TRBV28 and TRBJ1-2, with D tentatively TRBD1 (6 bases). Germline assignment: CDR1 MDHEN and CDR2 SYDVKM. V was clipped by 5 bases and J by 7 bases, with 17 bases between them. The CDR3 extends over 14 amino acids. CDR3 sequence reads: CASSNREPLGGYTF. The CDR3 DNA is TGTGCCAGCAGTAACAGGGAACCTCTGGGTGGCTACACCTTC.

This chain connects TRBV12-3 or TRBV12-4 to TRBJ2-7; 7 nucleotides line up with TRBD1. The V segment lost 2 bases and the J segment 3 bases; nucleotides outside the gene matches: 1. The CDR3 length is 13 residues. The chain's CDR3 is CASSLQGVYEQYF. The CDR3 bases are TGTGCCAGCAGTTTACAGGGGGTCTACGAGCAGTACTTC.

This chain uses TRBV21-1 with TRBJ1-2; whether TRBD1, the table's D call, matches the DNA was not checked. TRBV21-1 is termed a pseudogene. The CDR3 has 15 amino acids. CDR3 DNA sequence: TGTGCCAGCAGCAAAACCCAGGGGGTGGGCTATGGCTACACCTTC. This codes for CASSKTQGVGYGYTF.